The entry below describes one T cell receptor beta chain. Clones were read by immunoSEQ multiplex PCR, and TCRdb kept only the in-frame ones, dropping some. The repertoire holds about 98,000 clones, roughly 78% seen once, with 2% in the top ten. This sample is part of a study of control samples from healthy donors and cancer patients. Trimming left V 6 bases short and J 6 bases short, with 7 bases between. The length of the CDR3 is 10 residues. The germline gives CDR1 DFQATT, CDR2 SNEGSKA (reference sequence). This TCR was recovered from a man aged 55 to 70 in good health. The V and J genes are TRBV20-1 and TRBJ2-3; D gene unclear. The sample was blood. This chain's CDR3 is CSATRDTQYF. The CDR3 bases are TGCAGTGCGACCCGGGATACGCAGTATTTT.